The 20 T cell receptor beta chains below come from one sample, sequenced in a study of control samples from healthy donors and cancer patients. Clones were sequenced by immunoSEQ multiplex PCR, and TCRdb holds only the in-frame ones, with some missing. Here the sample spans roughly 120,000 clones, roughly 88% being singletons. The material sequenced was PBMCs. The receptors here all came from a woman aged 55-69 years with lung cancer.

This chain links TRBV14 with TRBJ1-2, with a tentative D call TRBD1 (5 bases). This CDR3 region has 13 residues. From germline, CDR1 is SGHDN and CDR2 FVKESK. With 1 base removed from V and 4 bases from J, the gap between germline ends came to 7 bases. This CDR3 reads CASSQGQSYGYTF. CDR3 in DNA: TGTGCCAGCAGCCAAGGACAGAGCTATGGCTACACCTTC.

The CDR3 region is CASSSGTDQEKLFF. CDR3 nucleotide sequence: TGCGCCAGCAGCTCGGGGACAGATCAGGAAAAACTGTTTTTT. The chain uses TRBV5-1 and TRBJ1-4; 7 nucleotides agree with TRBD1. This CDR3 comprises 14 residues. Germline values: CDR1 SGHRS, CDR2 YFSETQ. The ends lost 3 bases at V and 8 bases at J; junction bases unmatched: 7.

This chain links TRBV7-2 with TRBJ1-5; no clear D. V lost 2 bases, J lost 1 base, and 9 bases lay in between. Per germline, CDR1 SGHTA and CDR2 FQGNSA. The CDR3 has 15 residues. CDR3 sequence: CASSLSGSSNQPQHF. The CDR3 coding sequence is TGTGCCAGCAGCTTATCGGGGTCGAGCAATCAGCCCCAGCATTTT.

The rearrangement joins TRBV5-1 to TRBJ1-1; 8 nucleotides agree with TRBD1. CDR3 length: 14 amino acids. CDR1 and CDR2 from the germline V gene are SGHRS and YFSETQ. V was clipped by 4 bases and J by 2 bases; unmatched bases: 4. The CDR3 reads CASSAGQANTEAFF. Written as DNA, the CDR3 is TGCGCCAGCAGCGCGGGACAGGCCAACACTGAAGCTTTCTTT.

The chain carries TRBV7-3 and TRBJ1-1; D is ambiguous. This CDR3 region has 14 residues. V gave up 5 bases and J gave up 1 base, with 11 bases separating them. The germline CDR1 and CDR2 sequences are SGHTA and FQGTGA. CDR3: CASSVDGRNTEAFF. CDR3 nucleotides: TGTGCCAGCAGCGTAGACGGGAGGAACACTGAAGCTTTCTTT.

The chain combines TRBV19 with TRBJ1-4, with D hard to call. V shed 3 bases and J shed 5 bases, with 10 bases lying between them. Germline V gene data show CDR1 as LNHDA and CDR2 as SQIVND (reference sequence). This CDR3 spans 14 amino acids. The CDR3 here is CASSIQSKNEKLFF. CDR3 DNA: TGTGCCAGTAGTATCCAGAGTAAGAATGAAAAACTGTTTTTT.

The V and J genes are TRBV19 and TRBJ2-1; 12 nucleotides match TRBD2. Per the germline V gene, CDR1 is LNHDA and CDR2 is SQIVND (reference sequence). The CDR3 extends over 15 amino acids. The V segment lost 9 bases and the J segment 9 bases; nucleotides outside the gene matches: 12. The CDR3: CASSTLAGGTLEQFF. In nucleotides, the CDR3 is TGTGCCAGCTCCACCCTAGCGGGGGGGACTCTTGAGCAGTTCTTC.

This clone appeared once. J is TRBJ1-2 and V is TRBV2; TRBD1 matches at 7 bases. This CDR3 is 15 amino acids long. Losses at the gene ends were 6 bases for V and 0 bases for J; bases not matched to a gene: 7. Per germline, CDR1 SNHLY and CDR2 FYNNEI. The CDR3 here is CASRTGTATNYGYTF. The CDR3 coding sequence is TGTGCCAGCAGAACAGGGACAGCTACTAACTATGGCTACACCTTC.

The chain uses TRBV24-1 and TRBJ2-2, with TRBD2 matching 7 bases. The CDR3 contains 14 residues. Germline V gene sequence: CDR1 KGHDR, CDR2 SFDVKD. J was trimmed by 3 bases and V by 7 bases; bases with no gene match: 4. The CDR3 nucleotides are TGTGCCACCAGAGCGGGATCTGACACCGGGGAGCTGTTTTTT. Its protein product is CATRAGSDTGELFF.

This sequence joins TRBV6-5 and TRBJ2-7; D tentatively fits TRBD1 or TRBD2 (6 bases each). Germline V gene data show CDR1 as MNHEY and CDR2 as SVGAGI. Trimming stripped 0 bases from V and 4 bases from J, with 16 bases between. CDR3 size: 16 residues. For the CDR3, the DNA is TGTGCCAGCAGTTACTCGAGTCGGGGGCGAGGTTACGAGCAGTACTTC. As protein: CASSYSSRGRGYEQYF.

The DNA for the CDR3 is TGTGCCAGCTCACCACTCCGGGAGGCTACGGGGGAGCTGTTTTTT. Its translation is CASSPLREATGELFF. The V call is TRBV18, the J call TRBJ2-2; TRBD2 matches at 7 bases. Looked up from germline, CDR1 is KGHSH and CDR2 is LQKENI. J was trimmed by 8 bases and V by 1 base; bases with no gene match: 7. This CDR3 has 15 residues.

The V call is TRBV9, the J call TRBJ1-1; possible D gene TRBD1, 5 bases. Germline V gives CDR1 SGDLS, CDR2 YYNGEE. Deletions cut 3 bases from V and 3 bases from J, with 15 bases between. The CDR3 is 15 residues long. DNA of the CDR3: TGTGCCAGCAGCGCCGGCGACCGGGGCTACACTGAAGCTTTCTTT. The encoded protein is CASSAGDRGYTEAFF. The whole variable domain, remainder taken from reference TRBV9 and TRBJ1-1, is DSGVTQTPKHLITATGQRVTLRCSPRSGDLSVYWYQQSLDQGLQFLIQYYNGEERAKGNILERFSAQQFPDLHSELNLSSLELGDSALYFCASSAGDRGYTEAFFGQGTRLTVV.

The V call is TRBV12-5, the J call TRBJ2-3; D uncertain. The CDR3 totals 14 residues. The germline gives CDR1 LGHNT, CDR2 FRNRAP. Between the trimmed V and J ends, which lost 7 bases and 5 bases, there was a span of 16 bases. CDR3 coding DNA: TGTGCTAGTGCCGCTGGCACTTACATAGATACGCAGTATTTT. It specifies CASAAGTYIDTQYF.

The chain couples TRBV5-1 to TRBJ1-1; 10 bases are shared with TRBD1. This CDR3 region has 16 residues. CDR1 is SGHRS, CDR2 YFSETQ, per germline. Unmatched junction bases numbered 5, after V lost 0 bases and J lost 3 bases. The CDR3 DNA sequence: TGCGCCAGCAGCTTGGAATGGACAGGGGGTTACACTGAAGCTTTCTTT. It yields the protein CASSLEWTGGYTEAFF.

The chain has TRBV5-1 and TRBJ1-6; 8 bases align to TRBD1. With V trimmed by 3 bases and J by 4 bases, 9 bases remained unmatched. This CDR3 has 17 amino acids. The V gene's germline CDR1 is SGHRS and CDR2 YFSETQ. CDR3 protein: CASSSITGTGYNSPLHF. The CDR3 DNA reads as TGCGCCAGCAGCTCAATAACCGGGACAGGATATAATTCACCCCTCCACTTT.

The rearrangement uses TRBV3-1 (or the pseudogene TRBV3-2) and TRBJ2-5, with 8 bases identical to TRBD2. The CDR3 is 18 residues long. Germline V gene data show CDR1 as LGHDT and CDR2 as YNNKEL (reference sequence). V lost 0 bases and J lost 1; bases outside the gene matches: 10. Here the CDR3 DNA reads TGTGCCAGCAGCCAAGATCTCTGGGAACTAGCGGCCCAAGAGACCCAGTACTTC. It specifies CASSQDLWELAAQETQYF.

The genes are TRBV13 and TRBJ2-3; 7 bases line up with TRBD2. From germline, CDR1 is PRHDT and CDR2 FYEKMQ (reference sequence). Germline trimming cut 5 bases from V and 1 base from J; bases unmatched to any gene: 6. CDR3 length: 15 amino acids. CDR3 loop: CASSLRTRGTDTQYF. CDR3 nucleotide sequence: TGTGCCAGCAGCCTACGGACTAGGGGCACAGATACGCAGTATTTT.

The chain carries TRBV5-1 and TRBJ2-2; D is possibly TRBD1 (6 bases). Trimming stripped 0 bases from V and 5 bases from J, with 8 bases between. The CDR3 is 14 residues long. Germline V lookup: CDR1 SGHRS, CDR2 YFSETQ. CDR3 nucleotides: TGCGCCAGCAGCTTGGGGGGGCGAACCGGGGAGCTGTTTTTT. It is translated as CASSLGGRTGELFF.

This clone was counted only a few times. The sample carries other DNA sequences with the same CDR3. The V and J genes are TRBV11-2 and TRBJ1-3; TRBD1 agrees at 8 bases. CDR3 length: 15 residues. V gave up 4 bases and J gave up 1 base; unmatched junction bases: 3. The germline V gene encodes CDR1 SGHAT and CDR2 FQNNGV. This chain's CDR3 is CASSSQGASGNTIYF. CDR3 bases: TGTGCCAGCAGCTCCCAGGGGGCTTCTGGAAACACCATATATTTT.

The chain joins TRBV11-3 to TRBJ2-2, with D unresolved. The ends were cut back, 4 bases at V and 4 bases at J, with 7 bases in the middle. This CDR3 region has 13 residues. Looked up from germline, CDR1 is SGHNT and CDR2 is YENEEA. CDR3 sequence: CASSSSGTGELFF. CDR3 coding DNA: TGTGCCAGCAGCTCCTCCGGCACCGGGGAGCTGTTTTTT.